Below, 2 T cell receptor beta chains from the same sample are listed, as sequenced in a study of cytomegalovirus exposure and HLA in healthy donors. It was with 60 Vbeta and 13 Jbeta primers that the PCR ran. Method: immunoSEQ multiplex PCR; TCRdb's copy keeps in-frame clones and lacks some. The sample consists of some 190,000 clones, less than 85% of them appearing once. What was sequenced was PBMCs. The receptor source for this set is a man between 25 and 39 years old in good health and CMV-seropositive.

A remark on this clone: This CDR3 is also generated by other DNA sequences in the sample. The genes are TRBV18 and TRBJ2-7, with a tentative D call TRBD2 (5 bases). The germline V and J ends were trimmed by 3 bases and 2 bases, with 8 bases remaining between them. This CDR3 is 13 amino acids long. Looked up from germline, CDR1 is KGHSH and CDR2 is LQKENI. The CDR3 DNA reads TGTGCCAGCTCACCCGCCGGGACCTACGAGCAGTACTTC. It translates to CASSPAGTYEQYF. Full variable domain (remainder filled in from reference TRBV18 and TRBJ2-7): NAGVMQNPRHLVRRRGQEARLRCSPMKGHSHVYWYRQLPEEGLKFMVYLQKENIIDESGMPKERFSAEFPKEGPSILRIQQVVRGDSAAYFCASSPAGTYEQYFGPGTRLTVT.

In this sample, this clone turned up once. The gene calls are TRBV28 and TRBJ1-2; 9 nucleotides line up with TRBD1. The CDR3 length is 16 residues. V trimming: 8 bases; J trimming: 2 bases; junction bases outside the gene matches: 12. Per germline, CDR1 MDHEN and CDR2 SYDVKM. CDR3 DNA sequence: TGTGCCAGCGGGCCCCTCCGGACAGGGGCGAACTATGGCTACACCTTC. It is translated as CASGPLRTGANYGYTF.